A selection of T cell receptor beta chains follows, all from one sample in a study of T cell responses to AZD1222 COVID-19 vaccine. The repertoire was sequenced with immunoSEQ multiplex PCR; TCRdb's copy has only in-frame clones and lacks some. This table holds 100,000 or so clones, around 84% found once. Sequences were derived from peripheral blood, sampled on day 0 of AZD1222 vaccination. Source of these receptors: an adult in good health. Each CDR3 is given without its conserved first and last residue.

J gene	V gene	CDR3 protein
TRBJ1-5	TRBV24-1	ATSEESNNQPQH
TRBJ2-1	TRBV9	ASSVAGEGEQF
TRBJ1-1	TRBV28	ASRRDPENTEAF
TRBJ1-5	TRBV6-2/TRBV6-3	ASSSDSFRSNQPQH
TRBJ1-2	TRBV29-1	SVDPQGTYGYT
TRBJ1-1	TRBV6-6	ASTLPNTEAF
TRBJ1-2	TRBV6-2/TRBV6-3	ASSYSGGGYGYT
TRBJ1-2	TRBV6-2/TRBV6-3	ASSREGPFYGYT
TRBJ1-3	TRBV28	ASSLVLGAGRSGNTIY
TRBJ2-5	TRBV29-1	SAGYRAQETQY
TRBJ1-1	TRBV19	ASSEDPVGTEAF
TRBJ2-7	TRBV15	ATSTGLAFYEQY
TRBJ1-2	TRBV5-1	ASSPDGQDYGYT
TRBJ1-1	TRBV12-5	ASGLSISGNTEAF
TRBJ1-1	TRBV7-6	ASSARQGGTEAF
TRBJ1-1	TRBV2	ASGGEYTEAF
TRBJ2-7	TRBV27	ASSHTTSPLPYYEQY
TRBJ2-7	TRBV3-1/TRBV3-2	ASSLSPDNLNYEQY
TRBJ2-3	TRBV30	AWSAGRRVTDTQY
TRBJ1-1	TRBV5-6	ASSWNTEAF
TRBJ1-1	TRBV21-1	ASSNEDGGTEAF
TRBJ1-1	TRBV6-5	ASRTDRGNTEAF
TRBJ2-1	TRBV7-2	ASHGQENYNEQF
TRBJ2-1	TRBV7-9	ASSGGGGKRSNSYNEQF
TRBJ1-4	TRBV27	ASSLRQTTNEKLF
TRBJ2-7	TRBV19	ASSMGPGLYEQY
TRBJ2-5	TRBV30	AWTLGQGYETQY
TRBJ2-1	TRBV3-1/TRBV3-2	ASSQEMGRDTI
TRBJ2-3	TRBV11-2	ASSTRQGQTDTQY
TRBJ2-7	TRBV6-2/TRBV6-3	ASSGAYEQY
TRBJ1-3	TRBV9	ASSVGSGNTIY
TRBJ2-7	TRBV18	ASSRSGGFDEQY
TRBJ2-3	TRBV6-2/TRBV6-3	ASSYLPSTDTQY
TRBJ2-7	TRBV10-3	APHKTEQY
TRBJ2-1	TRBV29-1	SVSSGQQF
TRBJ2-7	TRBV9	ASSTGTGSYEQY
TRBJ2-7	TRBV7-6	ASSLGRNEQY
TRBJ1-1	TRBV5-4	ASSLPPGRGTTEAF
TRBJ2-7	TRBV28	ASSLVSFRPSSPHEQY
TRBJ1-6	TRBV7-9	ASSLGTGIDNSPLH
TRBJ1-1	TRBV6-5	ASSFEQGAETEAF
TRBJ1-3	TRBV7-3	ASSLGAGNTIY
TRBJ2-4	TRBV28	ASTSGGSKNIQY
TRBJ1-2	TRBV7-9	ASSRGGQGFYGYT
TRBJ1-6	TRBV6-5	ASSYSGGNHSPLH